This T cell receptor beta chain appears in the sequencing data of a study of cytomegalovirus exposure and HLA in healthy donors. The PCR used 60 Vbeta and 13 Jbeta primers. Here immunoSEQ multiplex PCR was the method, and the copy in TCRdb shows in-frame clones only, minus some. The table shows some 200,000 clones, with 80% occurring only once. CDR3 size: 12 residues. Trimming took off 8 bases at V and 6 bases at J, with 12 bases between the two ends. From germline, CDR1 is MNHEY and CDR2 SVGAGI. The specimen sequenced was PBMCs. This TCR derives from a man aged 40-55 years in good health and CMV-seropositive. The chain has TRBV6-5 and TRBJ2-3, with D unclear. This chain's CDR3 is CASRTELDTQYF. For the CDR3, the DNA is TGTGCCAGCCGCACCGAGTTGGATACGCAGTATTTT.